These 24 T cell receptor beta chains share one sample of origin, sequenced in a study of neurological immune-mediated disorders. Each CDR3 protein gets one entry after TCRdb re-called the 5' RACE reads with MiXCR. The profile covers about 46,000 distinct CDR3 sequences, with around 2% appearing a single time and roughly 2% taken by the ten largest. The sample taken for sequencing was PBMCs. These receptors originate from a woman in her thirties or forties with multiple sclerosis.

This clonotype was seen ten or more times. The chain recombines TRBV5-1 with TRBJ2-1, with 8 bases matching TRBD2. V was clipped by 5 bases and J by 9 bases; unmatched bases: 7. CDR3 length equals 13 residues. Germline lookup yields CDR1 SGHRS and CDR2 YFSETQ. The CDR3 nucleotides are TGCGCCAGCAGTCGGGGGGGTGACGGTGAGCAGTTCTTC. Translation gives CASSRGGDGEQFF.

This clonotype was recorded at least ten times. V gene TRBV9 combines with J gene TRBJ1-5; TRBD1 agrees at 8 bases. The trim removed 4 bases at V and 6 bases at J, leaving 6 bases unmatched. Germline V lookup: CDR1 SGDLS, CDR2 YYNGEE. The CDR3 runs 14 residues. CDR3 nucleotides: TGTGCCAGCAGCCAGGGGGCTGGCGGTCAGCCCCAGCATTTT. Translating gives CASSQGAGGQPQHF.

This clonotype showed up many times. The V call is TRBV5-1, the J call TRBJ2-2; weak D call: TRBD1 (5 bases). The CDR3 contains 15 residues. The V gene's germline CDR1 is SGHRS and CDR2 YFSETQ. Trimming cost V 4 bases and J 8 bases, with 18 bases left between them. CDR3 nucleotides: TGCGCCAGCAGCCCTACAGGTCCACCGACTGGGGAGCTGTTTTTT. Translating it yields CASSPTGPPTGELFF.

This clonotype was picked up many times. J is TRBJ2-7 and V is TRBV4-1; 7 bases align to TRBD2. There are 16 residues in the CDR3. CDR1 MGHRA and CDR2 YSYEKL come from the germline V gene. Germline trimming cut 4 bases from V and 2 bases from J; bases unmatched to any gene: 11. CDR3 region: CASSPKTAGETYEQYF. The CDR3 DNA reads as TGCGCCAGCAGCCCTAAGACGGCGGGGGAAACCTACGAGCAGTACTTC.

This clonotype appeared many times. The chain uses TRBV5-1 and TRBJ1-6; 12 bases line up with TRBD1. The germline CDR1 and CDR2 sequences are SGHRS and YFSETQ. Losses at the gene ends were 4 bases for V and 6 bases for J; bases not matched to a gene: 8. This CDR3 has 17 amino acids. The DNA for the CDR3 is TGCGCCAGCAGCCTGGGGGGACAGGGGGCTGTTAATTCACCCCTCCACTTT. Translated: CASSLGGQGAVNSPLHF. The whole variable domain, remainder taken from reference TRBV5-1 and TRBJ1-6, is KAGVTQTPRYLIKTRGQQVTLSCSPISGHRSVSWYQQTPGQGLQFLFEYFSETQRNKGNFPGRFSGRQFSNSRSEMNVSTLELGDSALYLCASSLGGQGAVNSPLHFGNGTRLTVT.

This clonotype was counted many times. The chain links TRBV5-1 to TRBJ1-6; D possibly corresponds to TRBD1 (5 bases). The CDR3 totals 18 residues. Trimming removed 0 bases from V and 0 bases from J, with 13 bases in between. Germline assignment: CDR1 SGHRS and CDR2 YFSETQ. The CDR3 spells CASSLERGALSYNSPLHF. The CDR3 DNA sequence: TGCGCCAGCAGCTTGGAGAGGGGCGCTCTCTCCTATAATTCACCCCTCCACTTT. Full variable domain (outside the CDR3, taken from reference TRBV5-1 and TRBJ1-6): KAGVTQTPRYLIKTRGQQVTLSCSPISGHRSVSWYQQTPGQGLQFLFEYFSETQRNKGNFPGRFSGRQFSNSRSEMNVSTLELGDSALYLCASSLERGALSYNSPLHFGNGTRLTVT.

At least ten counts were recorded for this clonotype. The rearrangement uses TRBV12-3 or TRBV12-4 and TRBJ1-5; D unresolved. The CDR3 is 13 residues long. V gave up 7 bases and J gave up 5 bases, with 12 bases separating them. The CDR3 protein is CASTFGLDQPQHF. The CDR3 DNA is TGTGCCAGCACCTTCGGTCTGGATCAGCCCCAGCATTTT.

This clonotype was seen at least ten times. The chain employs TRBV20-1 and TRBJ2-7; no reliable D call. CDR1 is DFQATT, CDR2 SNEGSKA, per germline (reference sequence). Between the trimmed V and J ends, which lost 1 base and 1 base, there was a span of 11 bases. The CDR3 runs 14 residues. CDR3 bases: TGCAGTGCTAGAGCTTGGGTACGGTCCTACGAGCAGTACTTC. As protein: CSARAWVRSYEQYF.

Many counts were recorded for this clonotype. The V call is TRBV20-1, the J call TRBJ1-3; D remains unclear. CDR1 and CDR2 from the germline V gene are DFQATT and SNEGSKA (reference sequence). The ends were cut back, 6 bases at V and 3 bases at J, with 12 bases in the middle. The CDR3 length is 13 residues. CDR3 DNA sequence: TGCAGTGCCCCCTGGACGGTTGGAAACACCATATATTTT. Residues: CSAPWTVGNTIYF.

This clonotype was observed at least ten times. V and J are TRBV25-1 and TRBJ1-2; 8 bases line up with TRBD1. Germline values: CDR1 MGHDK, CDR2 SYGVNS. The CDR3 loop spans 14 amino acids. The J segment lost 6 bases and the V segment lost 6 bases, leaving 9 bases of the junction unmatched. CDR3: CASRPHGQGHGYTF. The DNA for the CDR3 is TGTGCCAGCAGACCCCACGGACAGGGACATGGCTACACCTTC.

Ten or more counts support this clonotype. The chain recombines TRBV15 with TRBJ2-5; D may be TRBD2 (6 bases). The length of the CDR3 is 16 residues. Germline assignment: CDR1 LNHNV and CDR2 YYDKDF (reference sequence). Trimming removed 0 bases at V and 4 bases at J, with 15 bases between. DNA of the CDR3: TGTGCCACCAGCAGAGACGGGCAGGGAGGAGGAGAGACCCAGTACTTC. Protein sequence: CATSRDGQGGGETQYF.

This clonotype was counted at least ten times. The chain recombines TRBV27 with TRBJ1-5; no clear D. V dropped 4 bases and J dropped 2 bases, with 15 bases sitting between them. This CDR3 contains 16 residues. In germline, CDR1 is MNHEY, CDR2 SMNVEV (reference sequence). Here the CDR3 DNA reads TGTGCCAGCAGTTCCGGACGGAGAGAGGGCAATCAGCCCCAGCATTTT. Amino acid sequence: CASSSGRREGNQPQHF.

This clonotype was observed many times. The CDR3, as DNA: TGTGCCAGCAGCCCGCGACGAAACACCGGGGAGCTGTTTTTT. It codes for CASSPRRNTGELFF. This chain joins TRBV11-2 and TRBJ2-2, with D unresolved. Germline values: CDR1 SGHAT, CDR2 FQNNGV. Trimming left V 5 bases short and J 2 bases short, with 9 bases between. The CDR3 length is 14 residues.

This clonotype was recorded at least ten times. The chain links TRBV5-1 to TRBJ2-1, with 7 bases aligning to TRBD1. J lost 6 bases, V lost 4 bases, and 7 bases had no gene match. This CDR3 has 14 amino acids. Germline CDR1 is SGHRS and CDR2 is YFSETQ. In nucleotides, the CDR3 is TGCGCCAGCAGCGGCGACAGGGCGGTCAATGAGCAGTTCTTC. It is translated as CASSGDRAVNEQFF.

This clonotype was seen at least ten times. This rearrangement joins TRBV24-1 to TRBJ2-2; 7 positions agree with TRBD1. Germline CDR1 is KGHDR and CDR2 is SFDVKD. The V gene end was trimmed by 2 bases and the J gene end by 6 bases; junction bases not matched to a gene: 2. This CDR3 spans 14 amino acids. The CDR3 is CATSDSDRAGELFF. CDR3 nucleotide sequence: TGTGCCACCAGTGATTCTGACAGGGCCGGGGAGCTGTTTTTT.

This clonotype was found many times. The V and J genes are TRBV24-1 and TRBJ2-7; TRBD1 is a possible D gene (6 bases). Germline CDR1 and CDR2: KGHDR and SFDVKD. This CDR3 is 13 amino acids long. The ends were cut back, 9 bases at V and 7 bases at J, with 18 bases in the middle. DNA of the CDR3: TGTGCCACCCAAGCCAGGGGATCGGGAGAGCAGTACTTC. It specifies CATQARGSGEQYF.

This clonotype was seen repeatedly, ten times or more. J is TRBJ2-2 and V is TRBV20-1, with TRBD1 matching over 11 bases. The V gene's germline CDR1 is DFQATT and CDR2 SNEGSKA (reference sequence). The CDR3 loop spans 15 amino acids. Unmatched junction bases numbered 3, after V lost 5 bases and J lost 1 base. The CDR3 loop reads CSAPDRGLNTGELFF. In DNA form, the CDR3 reads TGCAGTGCTCCGGACAGGGGGCTGAACACCGGGGAGCTGTTTTTT.

This clonotype showed up many times. The chain combines TRBV5-1 with TRBJ2-5; D gene unclear. This CDR3 has 14 residues. CDR1 SGHRS and CDR2 YFSETQ come from the germline V gene. V lost 1 base to trimming and J lost 2 bases, with 9 bases between them. The CDR3 sequence is CASSLSTFQETQYF. DNA for the CDR3: TGCGCCAGCAGCTTGTCGACTTTTCAAGAGACCCAGTACTTC.

This clonotype was counted between two and nine times. A read error may explain this, as a much larger clone is one base away. V and J are TRBV20-1 and TRBJ2-5; 8 positions match TRBD1. This CDR3 spans 14 amino acids. Germline assignment: CDR1 DFQATT and CDR2 SNEGSKA (reference sequence). The CDR3 is CSARRDRSRETKYF. CDR3 coding DNA: TGCAGTGCTCGCAGGGACAGGAGTAGGGAGACCAAGTACTTC.

This clonotype was seen ten or more times. The rearrangement uses TRBV10-3 and TRBJ1-2; D not resolved. The CDR3 is made up of 15 amino acids. Germline V gene data show CDR1 as ENHRY and CDR2 as SYGVKD. The ends were cut back, 4 bases at V and 0 bases at J, with 12 bases in the middle. CDR3 residues: CAISVHGAANYGYTF. CDR3 nucleotides: TGTGCCATCAGTGTCCATGGAGCAGCTAACTATGGCTACACCTTC.

This clonotype was counted many times. The chain is built from TRBV10-3 and TRBJ2-7; no firm D call. This CDR3 is 12 amino acids long. From germline, CDR1 is ENHRY and CDR2 SYGVKD. Trimming took 11 bases from V and 0 from J, leaving 11 bases between them. The CDR3 DNA reads TGTGCCTCTAGAGAGGACTCCTACGAGCAGTACTTC. Its translation: CASREDSYEQYF.

In its sample, this clonotype was seen many times. The gene calls are TRBV5-5 and TRBJ1-1, with D unresolved. Trimming left V 0 bases short and J 1 base short, with 4 bases between. Germline lookup yields CDR1 SGHKS and CDR2 YYEKEE (reference sequence). The CDR3 is 13 amino acids. Here the CDR3 reads CASSLEGNTEAFF. Here the CDR3 DNA reads TGTGCCAGCAGCTTGGAAGGGAACACTGAAGCTTTCTTT.

This clonotype was detected ten times or more. The V and J genes are TRBV2 and TRBJ2-3; a possible D gene is TRBD2 (6 bases). The CDR3 covers 15 residues. Germline V gene sequence: CDR1 SNHLY, CDR2 FYNNEI. The V and J ends lost 4 bases and 4 bases respectively, with 15 bases between them. This chain's CDR3 is CASSGLGGGADTQYF. In DNA, the CDR3 is TGTGCCAGCAGTGGCCTGGGGGGTGGCGCAGATACGCAGTATTTT.

This clonotype came up many times. The V gene is TRBV10-3, the J gene TRBJ1-1, with D possibly matching TRBD1 (6 bases). CDR1 is ENHRY and CDR2 is SYGVKD in the germline V gene. Trimming took 2 bases from V and 8 from J, leaving 15 bases between them. The CDR3 loop spans 14 amino acids. The CDR3 sequence is CAISELETGTEAFF. Written as DNA, the CDR3 is TGTGCCATCAGTGAGCTGGAAACCGGGACAGAAGCTTTCTTT.